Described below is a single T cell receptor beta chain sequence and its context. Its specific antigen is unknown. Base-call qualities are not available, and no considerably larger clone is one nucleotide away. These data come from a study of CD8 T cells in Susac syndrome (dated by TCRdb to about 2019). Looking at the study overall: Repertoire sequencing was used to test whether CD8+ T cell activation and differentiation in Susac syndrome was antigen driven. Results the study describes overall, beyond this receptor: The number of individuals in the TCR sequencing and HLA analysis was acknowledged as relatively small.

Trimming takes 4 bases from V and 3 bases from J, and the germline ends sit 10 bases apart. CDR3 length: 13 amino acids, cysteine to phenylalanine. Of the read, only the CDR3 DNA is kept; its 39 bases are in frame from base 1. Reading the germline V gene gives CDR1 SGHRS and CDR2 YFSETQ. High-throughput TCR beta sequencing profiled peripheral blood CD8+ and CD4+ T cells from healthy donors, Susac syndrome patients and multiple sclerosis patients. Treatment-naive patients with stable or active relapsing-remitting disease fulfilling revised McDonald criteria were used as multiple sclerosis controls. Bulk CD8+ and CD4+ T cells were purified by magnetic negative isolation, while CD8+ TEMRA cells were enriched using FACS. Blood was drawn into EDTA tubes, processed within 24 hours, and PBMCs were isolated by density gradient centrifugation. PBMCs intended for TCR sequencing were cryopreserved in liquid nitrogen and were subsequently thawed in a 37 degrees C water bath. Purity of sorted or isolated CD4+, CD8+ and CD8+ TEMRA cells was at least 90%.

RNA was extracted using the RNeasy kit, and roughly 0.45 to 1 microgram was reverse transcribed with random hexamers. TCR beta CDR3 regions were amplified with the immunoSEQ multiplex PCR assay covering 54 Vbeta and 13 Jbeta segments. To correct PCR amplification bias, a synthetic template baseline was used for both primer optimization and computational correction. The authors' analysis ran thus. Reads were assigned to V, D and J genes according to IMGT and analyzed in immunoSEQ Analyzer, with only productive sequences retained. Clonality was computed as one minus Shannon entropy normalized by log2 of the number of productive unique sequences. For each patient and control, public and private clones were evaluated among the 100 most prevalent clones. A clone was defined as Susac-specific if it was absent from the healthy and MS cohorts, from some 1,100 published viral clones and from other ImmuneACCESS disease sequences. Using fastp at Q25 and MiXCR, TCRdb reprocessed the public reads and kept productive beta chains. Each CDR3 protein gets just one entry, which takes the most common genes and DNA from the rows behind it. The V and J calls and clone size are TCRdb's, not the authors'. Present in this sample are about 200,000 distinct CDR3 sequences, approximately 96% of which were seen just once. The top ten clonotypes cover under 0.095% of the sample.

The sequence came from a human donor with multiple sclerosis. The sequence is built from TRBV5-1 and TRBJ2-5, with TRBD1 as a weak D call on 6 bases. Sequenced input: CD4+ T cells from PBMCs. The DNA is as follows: TGCGCCAGCAGCCACAGGACAGAAGAGACCCAGTACTTC. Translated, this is CASSHRTEETQYF.